This section outlines one T cell receptor (beta chain) sequence together with its context. The data derive from a study of early T cells in non-severe SARS-CoV-2 infection. In the library, individual cDNA molecules carried attached unique molecular identifiers. In TCRdb, the 5' RACE reads were re-called with MiXCR into one record per CDR3 protein. Among tens of thousands of distinct CDR3 sequences listed, 13% were seen once. Trimming at V came to 2 bases and at J to 2 bases, leaving 3 bases not matched to a gene. CDR1 is MGHRA, CDR2 YSYEKL, per germline. The CDR3 contains 16 residues. Material: whole blood, obtained at baseline. The clonotype comes from an adult who was a healthcare worker with PCR-confirmed SARS-CoV-2 infection or an uninfected control (not recorded which). The chain uses TRBV4-1 and TRBJ1-5; 10 bases align to TRBD1. As DNA, the CDR3 is TGCGCCAGCAGCCAAACCGGGACAGGGGGCAATCAGCCCCAGCATTTT. It yields the protein CASSQTGTGGNQPQHF.